This T cell receptor (beta chain) was observed in a study of early T cells in non-severe SARS-CoV-2 infection. Overall study findings and caveats: In VDJdb matching, anti-spike CD8 responses were favored while private and CD4 specificities went missing.

As to this clonotype: What it recognizes is unknown.

Individually, cDNA molecules had unique molecular identifiers attached to them. TCRdb analysed the 5' RACE reads with MiXCR anew, one entry per CDR3 protein. The profile shows around 62,000 distinct CDR3 sequences, around 12% of them singletons. Sequencing was carried out using whole blood. This TCR derives from an adult who was a healthcare worker with PCR-confirmed SARS-CoV-2 infection or an uninfected control (not recorded which).

CDR3 protein: CASSSSGASSYNEQFF. The DNA for the CDR3 is TGTGCCAGCAGTTCCTCAGGGGCCAGCTCCTACAATGAGCAGTTCTTC. The V call is TRBV12-3 or TRBV12-4, the J call TRBJ2-1, with D possibly TRBD1 on 6 matching bases. V lost 4 bases and J lost 0, with 13 bases in between. The length of the CDR3 is 16 residues.